This TCR beta chain was identified in a study of T-cell reconstitution after alpha-beta-depleted transplantation in children. Study observations and caveats: After transplant, high TCRbeta diversity at day 60 in some patients arose from surviving recipient T cells and thymic progenitors.

Construction of the TCRbeta library involved unique molecular identifiers. One entry per CDR3 protein results from TCRdb running MiXCR on the PCR reads. Of some 600,000 distinct CDR3 sequences detected, about an eighth appear once; the ten largest clones hold around 2.2%. This clonotype was seen more than once but under ten times. No antigen is known for it. With 1 base removed from V and 4 bases from J, the gap between germline ends came to 8 bases. This CDR3 is built from 13 residues. CDR1 and CDR2 from the germline V gene are DFQATT and SNEGSKA (reference sequence). The receptor was derived from a male patient aged 10 to 17 who had a stem cell transplant for acute myeloid leukemia, so the T cells may come from the graft donor. The chain carries TRBV20-1 and TRBJ2-1, with a weak D call TRBD2 (5 bases). The material sequenced was PBMCs, mostly from graft donor cells, taken 360 days after TCRalphabeta/CD19-depleted stem cell transplant. The CDR3 DNA reads TGCAGTGCTAGAGGAAGGGAGTACAATGAGCAGTTCTTC. Translating gives CSARGREYNEQFF.